The present entry profiles one T cell receptor beta chain with its context. Its specificity is unknown. The ends were cut back, 2 bases at V and 4 bases at J, with 9 bases in the middle. This CDR3 is built from 14 residues. Looked up from germline, CDR1 is MGHDK and CDR2 is SYGVNS. These data are taken from a study of T-cell reconstitution after alpha-beta-depleted transplantation in children. Study results and limitations: Elevated TCRbeta diversity at day 60 was traced, in some patients, to surviving recipient T cells and thymic progenitors. T cells produced anew were the main source of T-cell counts and diversity one year after transplant. Reportedly, roughly two months post-transplant, alpha-beta T cells arose from several hundred expanded graft clones.

Library preparation (for TCRbeta) was performed with unique molecular identifiers. Via MiXCR, TCRdb re-called the PCR reads, giving one row per CDR3 protein. The sample has about 830,000 distinct CDR3 sequences; less than 20% are singletons. Sequenced here: PBMCs, mostly from graft donor cells, sampled 360 days after TCRalphabeta/CD19-depleted stem cell transplant. The chain employs TRBV25-1 and TRBJ2-4, with a weak D call TRBD2 (6 bases). This clonotype was sampled from a male patient between 10 and 17 years old who had a stem cell transplant for acute lymphoblastic leukemia, so the T cells may come from the graft donor. The CDR3 bases are TGTGCCAGCAGTGAAAGTGGGGGGAAAAACATTCAGTACTTC. It codes for CASSESGGKNIQYF. The full variable domain, rest sourced from reference TRBV25-1 and TRBJ2-4, is EADIYQTPRYLVIGTGKKITLECSQTMGHDKMYWYQQDPGMELHLIHYSYGVNSTEKGDLSSESTVSRIRTEHFPLTLESARPSHTSQYLCASSESGGKNIQYFGAGTRLSVL.